This T cell receptor beta chain was identified during a study of OX40 agonist ivuxolimab in advanced cancers. In the study overall: Males comprised roughly four fifths of the group, whose mean age was roughly 64 years (range 23 to 79).

Concerning this clone: Its antigen remains unknown.

Study outcomes and limitations: Researchers did not determine the expanded peripheral T cells' antigen specificity. Clonal expansion was among the lowest in partial responders at 0.1-3.0 mg/kg, especially CD8+. CD8+ T cells showed, on average, more clonal expansion than CD4+ cells.

The method was immunoSEQ multiplex PCR; TCRdb's version includes in-frame clones alone and lacks a portion of them. The sample has 57,000 or so clones, around four fifths seen once; the top ten hold about 2.7%. This CDR3 comprises 16 residues. Germline values: CDR1 SGHRS, CDR2 YFSETQ. V dropped 0 bases and J dropped 0; count of bases not matched to a gene: 3. This sequence joins TRBV5-1 and TRBJ2-3, with TRBD2 matching 8 bases. This TCR derives from an adult with an advanced solid tumor such as melanoma, head and neck, liver or kidney cancer. The sample was CD4+ or CD8+ T cells sorted from blood, taken in a trial of the OX40 agonist ivuxolimab. DNA for the CDR3: TGCGCCAGCAGCTTGGATAGCGGGGTTAGCACAGATACGCAGTATTTT. Amino acids: CASSLDSGVSTDTQYF.